This is a list of T cell receptor beta chains from one sample in a study of spatial heterogeneity in lung cancer. TCRdb analysed the 5' RACE reads with MiXCR anew, one entry per CDR3 protein. The data contain about 85,000 distinct CDR3 sequences, about 20% of them singletons. The sequenced sample was PBMCs, obtained at surgery. The receptors derive from a male donor with early-stage non-small cell lung cancer. Each CDR3 is given with its conserved first and last residue. Each record gives: clone size, J gene, V gene, D gene, CDR3 DNA, CDR3 protein. D genes are given only for firm matches. Clone size appears in some rows only: once, few, many, or a class for an expanded clone.

>NA|TRBJ2-1|TRBV5-1|NA
TGCGCCAGCAGCTTGGCACAGGGGAGGAATGAGCAGTTCTTC
CASSLAQGRNEQFF
>few|TRBJ2-2|TRBV19|NA
TGTGCCAGTAGTATAGATGGGGGCCGTGGTCCCGGGGAGCTGTTTTTT
CASSIDGGRGPGELFF
>NA|TRBJ2-2|TRBV27|NA
TGTGCCAGCAGTTTAAGGGTCGCCCCCGGGGAGCTGTTTTTT
CASSLRVAPGELFF
>NA|TRBJ2-1|TRBV4-2|TRBD2
TGTGCCAGCAGCCAAGGACTAGCGGGAGGCGGGGGTGAGCAGTTCTTC
CASSQGLAGGGGEQFF
>few|TRBJ2-5|TRBV27|NA
TGTGCCAGCAGTCCCTACGGGTTGGGAGAGACCCAGTACTTC
CASSPYGLGETQYF
>few|TRBJ1-5|TRBV6-4|NA
TGTGCCAGCAATCCGTCAGCCGGGGAGGAGCCCCAGCATTTT
CASNPSAGEEPQHF
>few|TRBJ1-1|TRBV6-5|NA
TGTGCCAGCAGTTACCAGGGTGTAGAGACTGAAGCTTTCTTT
CASSYQGVETEAFF
>NA|TRBJ2-3|TRBV5-1|NA
TGCGCCAGCAGCTTGGGGGCGGTCCGCACAGATACGCAGTATTTT
CASSLGAVRTDTQYF
>few|TRBJ2-7|TRBV10-3|NA
TGTGCCATCAGTGAGTGGGCCTACGAGCAGTACTTC
CAISEWAYEQYF
>many|TRBJ2-1|TRBV4-3|TRBD1
TGCGCCAGCAGCCAAGTGCTTTTCCGGGACAGCCTTTACAATGAGCAGTTCTTC
CASSQVLFRDSLYNEQFF
>many|TRBJ1-4|TRBV10-3|TRBD1
TGTGCCATCAGTGAGACACTGACAGGGGAAGAGGAAAAACTGTTTTTT
CAISETLTGEEEKLFF
>few|TRBJ1-1|TRBV3-1|TRBD1
TGTGCCAGCACCGCCAGGGATCAGGGACAGGTGAACACTGAAGCTTTCTTT
CASTARDQGQVNTEAFF
>NA|TRBJ2-7|TRBV9|NA
TGTGCCAGCAGCTCCCGGGGGTCCTACGAGCAGTACTTC
CASSSRGSYEQYF
>few|TRBJ1-1|TRBV28|TRBD1
TGTGCCAGCAGACGACAGGGCTCGAACACTGAAGCTTTCTTT
CASRRQGSNTEAFF
>many|TRBJ2-7|TRBV7-2|TRBD2
TGTGCCAGCAGCCCGGAGCGGGGGGCTTACTACGAGCAGTACTTC
CASSPERGAYYEQYF
>few|TRBJ1-2|TRBV25-1|TRBD1
TGTGCCAGCAGTGCTCCGGGACAGCTCCCTGACTATGGCTACACCTTC
CASSAPGQLPDYGYTF
>many|TRBJ2-7|TRBV4-1|NA
TGCGCCAGCAGCCAAGGTCAGGGAGCTTACGAGCAGTACTTC
CASSQGQGAYEQYF
>few|TRBJ2-2|TRBV7-6|NA
TGTGCCAGCAGCTTTGGGTCCCCATTAAACACCGGGGAGCTGTTTTTT
CASSFGSPLNTGELFF
>NA|TRBJ2-7|TRBV7-9|NA
TGTGCCAGCACCCCTTTGGCAGGGATCCACGAGCAGTACTTC
CASTPLAGIHEQYF
>medium-sized|TRBJ2-1|TRBV6-5|TRBD2
TGTGCCAGCAGTCGGACTAGCGGTGACAATGAGCAGTTCTTC
CASSRTSGDNEQFF
>few|TRBJ1-1|TRBV7-8|NA
TGTGCCAGCCGCGGGGGATTAAACACTGAAGCTTTCTTT
CASRGGLNTEAFF
>NA|TRBJ2-3|TRBV29-1|NA
TGCAGCGTTGCGAGGTCCTTAGGGACAGATACGCAGTATTTT
CSVARSLGTDTQYF